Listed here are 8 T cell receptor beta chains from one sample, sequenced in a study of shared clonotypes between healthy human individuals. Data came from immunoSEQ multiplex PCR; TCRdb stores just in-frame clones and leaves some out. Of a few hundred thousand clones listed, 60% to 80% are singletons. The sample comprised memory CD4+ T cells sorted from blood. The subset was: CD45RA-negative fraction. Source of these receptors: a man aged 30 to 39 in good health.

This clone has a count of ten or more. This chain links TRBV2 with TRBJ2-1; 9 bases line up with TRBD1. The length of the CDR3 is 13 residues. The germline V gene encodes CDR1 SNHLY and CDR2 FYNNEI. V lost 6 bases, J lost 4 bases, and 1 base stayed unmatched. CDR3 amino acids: CASRGTGYNEQFF. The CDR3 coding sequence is TGTGCCAGCAGAGGGACAGGGTACAATGAGCAGTTCTTC.

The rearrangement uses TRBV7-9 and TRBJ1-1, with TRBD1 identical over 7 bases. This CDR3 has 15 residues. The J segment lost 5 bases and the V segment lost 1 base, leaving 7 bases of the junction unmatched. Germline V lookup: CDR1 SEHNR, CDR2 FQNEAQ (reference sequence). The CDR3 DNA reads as TGTGCCAGCAGCTTAGTCTCAGGGGGAGAAACTGAAGCTTTCTTT. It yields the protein CASSLVSGGETEAFF. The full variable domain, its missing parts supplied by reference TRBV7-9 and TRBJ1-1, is DTGVSQNPRHKITKRGQNVTFRCDPISEHNRLYWYRQTLGQGPEFLTYFQNEAQLEKSRLLSDRFSAERPKGSFSTLEIQRTEQGDSAMYLCASSLVSGGETEAFFGQGTRLTVV.

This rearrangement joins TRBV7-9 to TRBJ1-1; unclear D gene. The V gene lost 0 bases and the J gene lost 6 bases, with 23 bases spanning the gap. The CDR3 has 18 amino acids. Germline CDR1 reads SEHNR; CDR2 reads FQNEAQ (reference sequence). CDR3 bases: TGTGCCAGCAGCTTAGCGGTAATGAAGGCAACTGGAGAGCCTGAAGCTTTCTTT. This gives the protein CASSLAVMKATGEPEAFF.

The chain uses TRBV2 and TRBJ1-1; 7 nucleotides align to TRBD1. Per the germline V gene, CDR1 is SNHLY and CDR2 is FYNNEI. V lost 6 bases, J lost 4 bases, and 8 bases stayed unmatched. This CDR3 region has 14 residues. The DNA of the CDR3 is TGTGCCAGCAGCAATGACAGGGTTCGCACTGAAGCTTTCTTT. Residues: CASSNDRVRTEAFF.

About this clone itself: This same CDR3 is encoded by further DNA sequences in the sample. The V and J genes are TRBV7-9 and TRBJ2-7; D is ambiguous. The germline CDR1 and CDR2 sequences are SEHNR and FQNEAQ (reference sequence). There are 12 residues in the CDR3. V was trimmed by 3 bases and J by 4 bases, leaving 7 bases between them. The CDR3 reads CASSLSGYEQYF. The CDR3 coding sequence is TGTGCCAGCAGCTTGAGTGGGTACGAGCAGTACTTC.

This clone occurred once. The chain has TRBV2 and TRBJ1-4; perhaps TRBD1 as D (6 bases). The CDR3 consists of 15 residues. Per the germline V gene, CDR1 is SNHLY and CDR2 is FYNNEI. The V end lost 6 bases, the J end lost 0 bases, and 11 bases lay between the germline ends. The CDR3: CASRRQEATNEKLFF. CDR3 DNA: TGTGCCAGCAGGCGACAGGAGGCAACTAATGAAAAACTGTTTTTT.

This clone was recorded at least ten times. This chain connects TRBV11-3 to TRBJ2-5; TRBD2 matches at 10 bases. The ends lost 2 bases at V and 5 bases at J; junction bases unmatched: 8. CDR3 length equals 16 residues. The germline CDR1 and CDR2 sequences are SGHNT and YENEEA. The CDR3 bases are TGTGCCAGCAGCTTACGCTCTAGCGGGAGTGTGGAGACCCAGTACTTC. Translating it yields CASSLRSSGSVETQYF.

The CDR3 coding sequence is TGTGCCAGCAGCTTACAGCTACAGATGAACACCGGGGAGCTGTTTTTT. This encodes CASSLQLQMNTGELFF. This chain links TRBV7-6 with TRBJ2-2, with D unclear. CDR3 length equals 16 residues. Trimming removed 2 bases at V and 1 base at J, with 11 bases between. Germline CDR1 is SGHVS and CDR2 is FNYEAQ. Variable domain in full (rest from reference TRBV7-6 and TRBJ2-2): GAGVSQSPRYKVTKRGQDVALRCDPISGHVSLYWYRQALGQGPEFLTYFNYEAQQDKSGLPNDRFSAERPEGSISTLTIQRTEQRDSAMYRCASSLQLQMNTGELFFGEGSRLTVL.